This TCR beta chain is from a study of blood T cell repertoires in COVID-19. The overall study: The United States, Italy and Spain were the sources of the acute and convalescent COVID-19 samples. In each case, the material was cDNA or gDNA derived from T cells, B-cell-depleted T cells, or PBMCs.

Generated by immunoSEQ multiplex PCR, the TCRdb table keeps only in-frame clones and is missing some. Here the sample spans 60,000 or so clones, around 81% being singletons. V gave up 6 bases and J gave up 3 bases, with 2 bases separating them. This CDR3 is 11 amino acids long. The germline V gene encodes CDR1 KGHDR and CDR2 SFDVKD. The sequence came from a woman aged 80 or older with acute or convalescent COVID-19. The rearrangement uses TRBV24-1 and TRBJ1-5; D unresolved. The material sequenced was peripheral blood. CDR3 sequence: CATSHNQPQHF. Here the CDR3 DNA reads TGTGCCACCAGTCACAATCAGCCCCAGCATTTT.